The 30 T cell receptor beta chains presented below share a single source sample, sequenced in a study of immune heterogeneity within non-small cell lung tumors. Each sample used approximately 0.55 ug of genomic DNA from bulk tumor tissue. Spaced far apart, several biopsies were taken from each primary tumor during surgery. These patients got curative surgery after being newly diagnosed with untreated non-small cell lung cancer. It was with 32 V and 13 J primers that multiplex PCR amplified TCR beta CDR3. From the multiplex PCR reads, TCRdb called clonotypes with MiXCR, one entry per CDR3 protein. The sample contains some 2,500 distinct CDR3 sequences, more than 20% of which appear only once. The specimen sequenced was lung tumor tissue. Receptor source: a man aged 35 to 55 with non-small cell lung cancer.

This clonotype has just a few counts. The chain combines TRBV27 with TRBJ2-1; D is unclear. Germline assignment: CDR1 MNHEY and CDR2 SMNVEV (reference sequence). The CDR3 runs 15 residues. Between the trimmed V and J ends, which lost 6 bases and 5 bases, there was a span of 17 bases. CDR3 region: CASRSLAGVHNEQFF. The CDR3 DNA reads TGTGCCAGCAGATCTTTAGCTGGGGTCCACAATGAGCAGTTCTTC.

Within the sample, this clonotype is medium-sized. V and J are TRBV4-2 and TRBJ2-1; 11 bases match TRBD2. The ends lost 1 base at V and 2 bases at J; junction bases unmatched: 7. Germline assignment: CDR1 LGHNA and CDR2 YNFKEQ. The CDR3 has 18 residues. CDR3 protein: CASSQAPGLAATYNEQFF. The CDR3 DNA follows: TGTGCCAGCAGCCAAGCCCCGGGACTAGCGGCAACCTACAATGAGCAGTTCTTC.

By sample share, this clonotype is medium-sized. The V call is TRBV5-6, the J call TRBJ2-2, with 12 bases aligning to TRBD2. Per the germline V gene, CDR1 is SGHDT and CDR2 is YYEEEE. Trimming cost V 4 bases and J 6 bases; bases outside gene matches: 7. This CDR3 is built from 16 residues. The CDR3: CASSTVSSGGAGELFF. CDR3 in DNA: TGTGCCAGCAGCACGGTCTCTAGCGGGGGGGCCGGGGAGCTGTTTTTT.

This clonotype was observed at least ten times. This rearrangement joins TRBV5-5 to TRBJ2-3; 7 nucleotides agree with TRBD2. V lost 4 bases and J lost 6; bases outside the gene matches: 8. The CDR3 runs 14 residues. Germline lookup yields CDR1 SGHKS and CDR2 YYEKEE (reference sequence). The CDR3: CASSPGGGLDTQYF. CDR3 sequence (DNA): TGTGCCAGCAGCCCGGGGGGAGGATTGGATACGCAGTATTTT.

In its sample, this clonotype ranks as medium-sized. This chain links TRBV6-1 with TRBJ1-1, with a weak D call TRBD1 (6 bases). The CDR3 totals 14 residues. Trimming pared 6 bases from V and 0 bases from J, leaving 11 bases between. Germline CDR1 and CDR2: MNHNS and SASEGT. CDR3 loop: CASRQGRLNTEAFF. As DNA, the CDR3 is TGTGCCAGCAGGCAGGGGCGTCTGAACACTGAAGCTTTCTTT.

Relative to its sample, this clonotype is large (0.1 to 1%). The rearrangement links TRBV6-1 to TRBJ2-2; D remains ambiguous. The CDR3 runs to 13 residues. V was shortened by 5 bases and J by 6 bases, with 10 bases between the two germline ends. From germline, CDR1 is MNHNS and CDR2 SASEGT. The CDR3 bases are TGTGCCAGCAGTTATGCGAGAGCCGGGGAGCTGTTTTTT. Encoded protein: CASSYARAGELFF.

This clonotype is medium-sized in the sample. The chain uses TRBV4-3 and TRBJ2-2; a weak D match, TRBD2 (5 bases). This CDR3 spans 16 amino acids. The germline V and J ends were trimmed by 4 bases and 4 bases, with 16 bases remaining between them. CDR1 is LGHNA and CDR2 is YSLEER in the germline V gene. CDR3 loop: CASSPTPNAGTGELFF. CDR3 in DNA: TGCGCCAGCAGCCCGACGCCGAACGCGGGCACCGGGGAGCTGTTTTTT.

By share, this clonotype counts as medium-sized. V gene TRBV5-1 combines with J gene TRBJ1-1; D not resolved. CDR1 SGHRS and CDR2 YFSETQ come from the germline V gene. V lost 0 bases, J lost 0 bases, and 3 bases lay in between. The CDR3 loop spans 13 amino acids. The CDR3 bases are TGCGCCAGCAGCTTGGATATGAACACTGAAGCTTTCTTT. Translated, it gives CASSLDMNTEAFF. The complete variable domain, with remaining parts taken from reference TRBV5-1 and TRBJ1-1, reads KAGVTQTPRYLIKTRGQQVTLSCSPISGHRSVSWYQQTPGQGLQFLFEYFSETQRNKGNFPGRFSGRQFSNSRSEMNVSTLELGDSALYLCASSLDMNTEAFFGQGTRLTVV.

Remarks on this clonotype: One base away lies a much larger clone, so this may be a sequencing read error. The J gene is TRBJ1-1, the V gene TRBV6-5; unclear D gene. With 8 bases removed from V and 3 bases from J, the gap between germline ends came to 13 bases. Germline V lookup: CDR1 MNHEY, CDR2 SVGAGI. The CDR3 totals 13 residues. This CDR3 is CASGAREDTEAFF. The CDR3 DNA follows: TGTGCCAGCGGTGCACGAGAGGACACTGAAGCTTTCTTT.

Sample share makes this clonotype large. The gene calls are TRBV15 and TRBJ2-7; D may correspond to TRBD1 or TRBD2 (5 bases each). Trimming stripped 6 bases from V and 2 bases from J, with 17 bases between. This CDR3 has 15 residues. Germline lookup yields CDR1 LNHNV and CDR2 YYDKDF (reference sequence). The CDR3 loop reads CATSRDVQQTYEQYF. DNA for the CDR3: TGTGCCACCAGTAGGGACGTCCAGCAAACCTACGAGCAGTACTTC.

The rearrangement uses TRBV3-2 and TRBJ1-3; TRBD1 is the table's D call, not checked against the DNA. TRBV3-2 is a listed pseudogene. The CDR3 sequence is 15 residues long. The CDR3 coding sequence is TGTGACAGCAGCCAAGATCCGGGGACGGGAAGCACCATATATTTT. Residues: CDSSQDPGTGSTIYF.

This clonotype is medium-sized by share. This sequence joins TRBV5-1 and TRBJ2-3; 12 positions agree with TRBD2. Per germline, CDR1 SGHRS and CDR2 YFSETQ. Unmatched junction bases numbered 1, after V lost 2 bases and J lost 0 bases. There are 16 residues in the CDR3. The CDR3 loop reads CASSFGTSGSTDTQYF. The CDR3 DNA follows: TGCGCCAGCAGCTTCGGGACTAGCGGGAGCACAGATACGCAGTATTTT. Looking up the rest from reference TRBV5-1 and TRBJ2-3 gives the full variable domain: KAGVTQTPRYLIKTRGQQVTLSCSPISGHRSVSWYQQTPGQGLQFLFEYFSETQRNKGNFPGRFSGRQFSNSRSEMNVSTLELGDSALYLCASSFGTSGSTDTQYFGPGTRLTVL.

This clonotype was counted between two and nine times. The chain's CDR3 is CASSTIGSVETQYF. In DNA form, the CDR3 reads TGTGCCAGCAGCACCATCGGGAGCGTAGAGACCCAGTACTTC. This chain links TRBV7-9 with TRBJ2-5, with D perhaps TRBD2 (6 bases). Trimming took off 5 bases at V and 4 bases at J, with 14 bases between the two ends. The CDR3 sequence is 14 residues long. Germline assignment: CDR1 SEHNR and CDR2 FQNEAQ (reference sequence).

This clonotype is large (0.1 to 1%) in the sample. This chain links TRBV6-1 with TRBJ1-3, with 8 bases fitting TRBD1. With 6 bases clipped from V and 3 bases from J, the junction kept 7 bases outside the gene matches. The CDR3 is made up of 15 amino acids. Germline V gives CDR1 MNHNS, CDR2 SASEGT. CDR3 sequence: CASSTGTGGGNTIYF. As DNA, the CDR3 is TGTGCCAGCAGCACCGGGACAGGCGGTGGAAACACCATATATTTT.

By frequency in the sample, this clonotype is medium-sized. This rearrangement joins TRBV6-1 to TRBJ1-2, with a weak D call TRBD1 (6 bases). The CDR3 runs to 13 residues. Germline CDR1 MNHNS, CDR2 SASEGT. V lost 4 bases and J lost 8, with 14 bases in between. The CDR3 DNA follows: TGTGCCAGCAGTGTGGGGGCATTCGGAGGCTACACCTTC. Protein: CASSVGAFGGYTF.

By sample fraction, this clonotype is medium-sized. The chain couples TRBV7-2 to TRBJ2-3; 9 bases match TRBD2. Germline V gene sequence: CDR1 SGHTA, CDR2 FQGNSA. The CDR3 extends over 17 amino acids. The junction had 11 bases not matched to a gene; V was cut back by 1 base and J by 6 bases. The CDR3 loop reads CASSLGGAGGLGDTQYF. The CDR3 bases are TGTGCCAGCAGCTTAGGGGGGGCGGGAGGGTTAGGGGATACGCAGTATTTT.

This clonotype is medium-sized within its sample. CDR3 DNA: TGTGCCACCAGTGACCCCCCAGACGGACTATTTAAAACAGATACGCAGTATTTT. Translated: CATSDPPDGLFKTDTQYF. The chain links TRBV24-1 to TRBJ2-3; maybe TRBD2 (6 bases). The germline V gene encodes CDR1 KGHDR and CDR2 SFDVKD. The ends were cut back, 4 bases at V and 3 bases at J, with 22 bases in the middle. The CDR3 totals 18 residues.

This clonotype is classed as medium-sized. This rearrangement joins TRBV10-3 to TRBJ1-1; D not certain. CDR1 and CDR2 from the germline V gene are ENHRY and SYGVKD. The CDR3 runs to 15 residues. V was shortened by 0 bases and J by 0 bases, with 8 bases between the two germline ends. CDR3 loop: CAISESVAVNTEAFF. CDR3 sequence (DNA): TGTGCCATCAGTGAGTCTGTTGCCGTGAACACTGAAGCTTTCTTT.

By frequency in the sample, this clonotype is medium-sized. This rearrangement joins TRBV2 to TRBJ1-5; 7 nucleotides agree with TRBD1. V trimming: 8 bases; J trimming: 3 bases; junction bases outside the gene matches: 10. The V gene's germline CDR1 is SNHLY and CDR2 FYNNEI. The CDR3 length is 15 residues. DNA of the CDR3: TGTGCCAGCGAGTCGGGGACAGATTTCAATCAGCCCCAGCATTTT. As protein: CASESGTDFNQPQHF.

The sample holds many counts of this clonotype. This may arise from a read error, as a much more abundant clone is one base away. The chain is built from TRBV19 and TRBJ1-2, with D perhaps matching TRBD1 (5 bases). Germline CDR1 is LNHDA and CDR2 is SQIVND (reference sequence). The CDR3 length is 15 residues. The CDR3 reads CVSSIVVREFGGYTF. CDR3 coding DNA: TGTGTCAGTAGTATTGTGGTCAGGGAGTTTGGGGGCTACACCTTC.

This clonotype is categorized as medium-sized. V is TRBV7-9 and J is TRBJ2-7; the D gene is possibly TRBD2 (7 bases). Trimming removed 1 base from V and 6 bases from J, with 22 bases in between. The germline V gene has CDR1 SEHNR and CDR2 FQNEAQ (reference sequence). CDR3 size: 17 residues. The CDR3 DNA follows: TGTGCCAGCAGCTTAGAGGGGGGGGATTTCACAAGTTCCGAGCAGTACTTC. The encoded protein is CASSLEGGDFTSSEQYF.

This clonotype qualifies as medium-sized. The chain carries TRBV27 and TRBJ1-5, with 9 positions matching TRBD1. The CDR3 length is 17 residues. CDR1 and CDR2 (germline): MNHEY, SMNVEV (reference sequence). V trimming: 0 bases; J trimming: 0 bases; junction bases outside the gene matches: 3. CDR3 protein: CASSLSSGQGSNQPQHF. CDR3 DNA sequence: TGTGCCAGCAGTTTATCATCGGGACAGGGTAGCAATCAGCCCCAGCATTTT.

This clonotype is medium-sized. The chain uses TRBV15 and TRBJ1-2; D is uncertain. V shed 6 bases and J shed 2 bases, with 7 bases lying between them. The germline V gene has CDR1 LNHNV and CDR2 YYDKDF (reference sequence). The CDR3 has 12 residues. The CDR3 DNA is TGTGCCACCAGGACACGAAACTATGGCTACACCTTC. Amino acid sequence: CATRTRNYGYTF.

This clonotype is medium-sized (0.01 to 0.1%) in the sample. V is TRBV15 and J is TRBJ1-3; D uncertain. The CDR3 has 14 residues. Germline V gene lookup returns CDR1 LNHNV and CDR2 YYDKDF (reference sequence). Trimming removed 4 bases from V and 1 base from J, with 8 bases in between. The CDR3 here is CATSIPGSGNTIYF. The CDR3 DNA is TGTGCCACCAGCATACCAGGTTCTGGAAACACCATATATTTT.

By share, this clonotype counts as medium-sized. The chain joins TRBV20-1 to TRBJ2-3; 9 bases are shared with TRBD1. The germline V gene has CDR1 DFQATT and CDR2 SNEGSKA (reference sequence). The ends lost 3 bases at V and 5 bases at J; junction bases unmatched: 6. This CDR3 region has 14 residues. This CDR3 is CSASAGQGRDTQYF. The CDR3 DNA is TGCAGTGCTAGTGCTGGACAGGGGAGAGATACGCAGTATTTT.

This clonotype is medium-sized. The chain carries TRBV6-2 or TRBV6-3 and TRBJ1-1; a possible D gene is TRBD1 (5 bases). Between the trimmed V and J ends, which lost 7 bases and 2 bases, there was a span of 8 bases. Germline V gene data show CDR1 as MNHEY and CDR2 as SVGEGT. The length of the CDR3 is 12 residues. The CDR3 is CASTRDNTEAFF. In nucleotides, the CDR3 is TGTGCCAGCACCCGGGACAACACTGAAGCTTTCTTT.

This CDR3 is CASSTRTGGVGYYGYTF. Here the CDR3 DNA reads TGTGCCAGCAGCACACGGACAGGGGGCGTTGGATACTATGGCTACACCTTC. The rearrangement joins TRBV11-1 to TRBJ1-2; TRBD1 matches 11 bases. Per the germline V gene, CDR1 is SGHAT and CDR2 is FQDESV (reference sequence). V dropped 5 bases and J dropped 3; count of bases not matched to a gene: 11. CDR3 length: 17 residues.

This clonotype rates as medium-sized (0.01 to 0.1%). The V and J genes are TRBV27 and TRBJ2-1; tentatively, D is TRBD2 (6 bases). Germline CDR1 reads MNHEY; CDR2 reads SMNVEV (reference sequence). This CDR3 contains 14 residues. Trimming removed 2 bases from V and 3 bases from J, with 8 bases in between. DNA for the CDR3: TGTGCCAGCAGTTTAGGACTAAACTACAATGAGCAGTTCTTC. It codes for CASSLGLNYNEQFF.

By frequency in the sample, this clonotype is medium-sized. The chain carries TRBV27 and TRBJ1-2; D possibly corresponds to TRBD1 (6 bases). Trimming removed 6 bases at V and 2 bases at J, with 10 bases between. Germline CDR1 is MNHEY and CDR2 is SMNVEV (reference sequence). CDR3 length: 13 residues. This CDR3 reads CASRLDRNYGYTF. Written as DNA, the CDR3 is TGTGCCAGCAGATTAGACAGGAACTATGGCTACACCTTC.

By its share, this clonotype is large. The chain links TRBV28 to TRBJ1-2; no reliable D call. Trimming took 3 bases from V and 5 from J, leaving 10 bases between them. Germline V gives CDR1 MDHEN, CDR2 SYDVKM. The CDR3 length is 13 residues. The CDR3 region is CASSLYPTYGYTF. Here the CDR3 DNA reads TGTGCCAGCAGTTTGTACCCCACGTATGGCTACACCTTC.